These 9 T cell receptor beta chains share one sample of origin, sequenced in a study of blood T cell repertoires in COVID-19. The table came from immunoSEQ multiplex PCR; TCRdb's copy has only in-frame clones and leaves some out. Of roughly 200,000 clones listed, 85% to 90% are singletons. The source material was peripheral blood. The source is a middle-aged man with active or convalescent COVID-19.

The rearrangement joins TRBV24-1 to TRBJ1-3, with D perhaps matching TRBD1 (6 bases). Between the trimmed V and J ends, which lost 9 bases and 0 bases, there was a span of 26 bases. The CDR3 consists of 19 residues. The germline V gene has CDR1 KGHDR and CDR2 SFDVKD. The CDR3 coding sequence is TGTGCCACCCTAATAAAACCGGGACAAGGCATTTACTCTGGAAACACCATATATTTT. This gives the protein CATLIKPGQGIYSGNTIYF.

The V gene is TRBV19, the J gene TRBJ2-1; tentatively, D is TRBD2 (5 bases). The CDR3 runs 14 residues. Trimming removed 0 bases at V and 4 bases at J, with 7 bases between. The V gene's germline CDR1 is LNHDA and CDR2 SQIVND (reference sequence). CDR3 DNA: TGTGCCAGTAGTATAGATCGGGGTTACAATGAGCAGTTCTTC. Encoded protein: CASSIDRGYNEQFF.

The chain recombines TRBV7-9 with TRBJ1-1; D remains unclear. Germline CDR1 reads SEHNR; CDR2 reads FQNEAQ (reference sequence). The germline V and J ends were trimmed by 5 bases and 3 bases, with 7 bases remaining between them. The CDR3 consists of 12 residues. The DNA of the CDR3 is TGTGCCAGCAGCCGCCAGTACACTGAAGCTTTCTTT. Translated, it gives CASSRQYTEAFF.

This clone was seen a handful of times. This chain connects TRBV19 to TRBJ1-4, with D possibly being TRBD1 (6 bases). This CDR3 is 17 amino acids long. CDR1 and CDR2 from the germline V gene are LNHDA and SQIVND (reference sequence). The V and J ends lost 4 bases and 7 bases respectively, with 22 bases between them. In nucleotides, the CDR3 is TGTGCCAGTAGTACAAACCCTTACACAGGGTATGGTGAAAAACTGTTTTTT. Residues: CASSTNPYTGYGEKLFF.

The chain is built from TRBV6-1 and TRBJ1-5, with D hard to call. Germline CDR1 and CDR2: MNHNS and SASEGT. The CDR3 loop spans 14 amino acids. Trimming stripped 1 base from V and 7 bases from J, with 11 bases between. The CDR3 nucleotides read TGTGCCAGCAGTGAAGGCCGGGGAAGCCAGCCCCAGCATTTT. Translation: CASSEGRGSQPQHF.

This chain connects TRBV11-3 to TRBJ2-3; 10 bases are a match to TRBD1. Germline CDR1 SGHNT, CDR2 YENEEA. The CDR3 loop spans 18 amino acids. Trimming removed 2 bases from V and 5 bases from J; junction bases left unmatched: 13. CDR3 DNA sequence: TGTGCCAGCAGCTTATTATCCGGGACAGGGGAGAGAGGAGATACGCAGTATTTT. It yields the protein CASSLLSGTGERGDTQYF. The variable domain in full, completed from reference TRBV11-3 and TRBJ2-3, reads EAGVVQSPRYKIIEKKQPVAFWCNPISGHNTLYWYLQNLGQGPELLIRYENEEAVDDSQLPKDRFSAERLKGVDSTLKIQPAELGDSAVYLCASSLLSGTGERGDTQYFGPGTRLTVL.

CDR3 sequence reads: CASSLGTSNTEAFF. CDR3 nucleotides: TGTGCCAGCAGCCTTGGGACAAGTAACACTGAAGCTTTCTTT. The chain carries TRBV5-4 and TRBJ1-1; a weak D match, TRBD1 (6 bases). Germline assignment: CDR1 SGHNT and CDR2 YYREEE (reference sequence). Trimming cost V 4 bases and J 2 bases, with 12 bases left between them. The CDR3 has 14 amino acids.

The chain recombines TRBV4-2 with TRBJ1-5; 7 positions match TRBD1. Germline loops: CDR1 LGHNA, CDR2 YNFKEQ. The V gene end was trimmed by 1 base and the J gene end by 0 bases; junction bases not matched to a gene: 9. This CDR3 is built from 18 residues. This CDR3 reads CASSQATQGVNSNQPQHF. CDR3 nucleotide sequence: TGTGCCAGCAGCCAAGCAACGCAGGGGGTCAATAGCAATCAGCCCCAGCATTTT.

The table lists this clone with a count of one. The chain is built from TRBV6-5 and TRBJ2-7, with TRBD2 as a possible D gene (6 bases). V was clipped by 0 bases and J by 5 bases, with 14 bases between them. The CDR3 runs to 15 residues. Germline assignment: CDR1 MNHEY and CDR2 SVGAGI. The CDR3 reads CASSYSIAESDEQYF. DNA for the CDR3: TGTGCCAGCAGTTACTCGATAGCGGAGAGTGACGAGCAGTACTTC.